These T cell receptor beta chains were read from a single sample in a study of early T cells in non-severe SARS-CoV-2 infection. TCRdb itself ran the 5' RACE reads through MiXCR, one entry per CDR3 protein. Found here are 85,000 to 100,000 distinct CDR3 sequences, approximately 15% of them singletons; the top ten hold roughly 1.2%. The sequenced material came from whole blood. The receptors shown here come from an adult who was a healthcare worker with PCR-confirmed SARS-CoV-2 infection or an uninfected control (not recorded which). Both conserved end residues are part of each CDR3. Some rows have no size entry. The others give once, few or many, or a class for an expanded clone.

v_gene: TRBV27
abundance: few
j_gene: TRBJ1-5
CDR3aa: CASSTGAGQPQHF

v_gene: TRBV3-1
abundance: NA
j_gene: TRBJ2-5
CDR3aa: CASSRTTSGETQYF

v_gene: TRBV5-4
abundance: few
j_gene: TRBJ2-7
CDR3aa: CASSSTPGQGVEQYF

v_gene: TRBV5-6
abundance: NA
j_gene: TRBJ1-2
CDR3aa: CASSLNWAYGYTF

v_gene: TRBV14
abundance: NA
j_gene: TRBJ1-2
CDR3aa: CASSREGTADRYTF

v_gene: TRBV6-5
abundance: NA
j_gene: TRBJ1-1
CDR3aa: CASSSSGTEAFF

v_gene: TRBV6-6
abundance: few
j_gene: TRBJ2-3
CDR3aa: CASSSAGGSTDTQYF

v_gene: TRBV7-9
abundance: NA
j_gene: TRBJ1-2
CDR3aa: CASSFAQPRGHLKRGYTF

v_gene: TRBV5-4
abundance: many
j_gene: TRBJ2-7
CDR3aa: CASSSRTSGSYEQYF

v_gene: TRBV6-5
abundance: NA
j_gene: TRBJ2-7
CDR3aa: CASSYSSGTLLYEQYF

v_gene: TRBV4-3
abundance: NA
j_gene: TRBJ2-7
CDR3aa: CASSQEWGPRGTEQYF

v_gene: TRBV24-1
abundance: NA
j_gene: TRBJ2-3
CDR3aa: CATSGDATDTQYF

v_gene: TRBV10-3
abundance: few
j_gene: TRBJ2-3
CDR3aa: CAITRAYTDTQYF

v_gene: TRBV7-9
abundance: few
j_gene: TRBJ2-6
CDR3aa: CASSQFGQGALGANVLTF

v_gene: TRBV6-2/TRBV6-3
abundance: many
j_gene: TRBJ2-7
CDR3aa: CASASRGSYEQYF

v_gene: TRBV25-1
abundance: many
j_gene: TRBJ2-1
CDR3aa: CASIDDRGANYNEQFF

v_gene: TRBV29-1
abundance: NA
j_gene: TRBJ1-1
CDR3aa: CSVSRTEAFF

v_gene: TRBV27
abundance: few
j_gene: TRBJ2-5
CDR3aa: CASSLTGLQETQYF

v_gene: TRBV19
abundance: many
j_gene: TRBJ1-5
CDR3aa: CASSRDRGPIQPQHF

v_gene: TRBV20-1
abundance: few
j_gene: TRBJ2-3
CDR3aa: CSARGEDGIHGDTQYF

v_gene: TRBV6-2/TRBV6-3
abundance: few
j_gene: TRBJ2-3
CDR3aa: CASRALTLRDRSTDTQYF

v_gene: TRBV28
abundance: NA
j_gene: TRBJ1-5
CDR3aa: CASSIQGFRGKSNQPQHF

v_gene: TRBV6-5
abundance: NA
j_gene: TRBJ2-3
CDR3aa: CASQFGGYGTDTQYF

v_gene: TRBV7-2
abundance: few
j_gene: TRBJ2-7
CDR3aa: CASSLERVRGEQYF

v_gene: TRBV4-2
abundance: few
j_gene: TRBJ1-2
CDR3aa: CASSQSTGGYGYTF

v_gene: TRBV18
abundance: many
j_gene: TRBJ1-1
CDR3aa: CASSPREVSNTEAFF

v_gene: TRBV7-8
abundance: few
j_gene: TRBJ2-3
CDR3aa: CASSSTSDTQYF

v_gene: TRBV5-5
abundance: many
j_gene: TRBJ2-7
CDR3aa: CASSFDRNSYEQYF

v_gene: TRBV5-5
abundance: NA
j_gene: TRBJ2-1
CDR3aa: CASSFPGVGNEQFF

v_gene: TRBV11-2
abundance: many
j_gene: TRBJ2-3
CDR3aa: CASSPGTFRIPDTQYF

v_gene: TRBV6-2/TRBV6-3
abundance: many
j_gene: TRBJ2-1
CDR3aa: CASSFSGREVDEQFF

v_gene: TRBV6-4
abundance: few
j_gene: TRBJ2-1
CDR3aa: CASSDSTSGGHEQFF

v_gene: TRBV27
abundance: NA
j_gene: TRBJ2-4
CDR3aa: CASSLSLQGAKNIQYF

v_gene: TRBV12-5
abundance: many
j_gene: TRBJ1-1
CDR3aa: CASGQDGTEAFF

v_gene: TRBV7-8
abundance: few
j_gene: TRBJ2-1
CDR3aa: CASSLARLAGASYNEQFF

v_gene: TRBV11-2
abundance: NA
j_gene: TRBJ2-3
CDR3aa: CASSWDRGGDTQYF

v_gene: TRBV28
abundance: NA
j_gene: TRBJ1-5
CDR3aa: CASSSNPGTGFYSNQPQHF

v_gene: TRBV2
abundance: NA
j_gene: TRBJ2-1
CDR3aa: CASSDVSSGFYNEQFF

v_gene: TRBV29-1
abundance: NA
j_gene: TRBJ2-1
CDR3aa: CSVTLTSGLSYNEQFF

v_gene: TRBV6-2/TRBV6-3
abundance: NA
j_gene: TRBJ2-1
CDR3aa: CATGTSDSYEQFF

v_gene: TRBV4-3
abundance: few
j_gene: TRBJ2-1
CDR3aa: CASSSSHSEREQFF

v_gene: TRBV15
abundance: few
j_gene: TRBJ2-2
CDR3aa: CATSRDFNNANTGELFF

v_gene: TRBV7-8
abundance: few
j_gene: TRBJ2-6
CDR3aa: CASSLVYGSGANVLTF

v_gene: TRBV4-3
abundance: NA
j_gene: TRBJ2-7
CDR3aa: CASSQVLPSYEQYF

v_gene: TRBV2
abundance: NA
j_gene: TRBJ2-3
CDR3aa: CASSPRESGDTQYF

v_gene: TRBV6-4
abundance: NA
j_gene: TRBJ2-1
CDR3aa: CASSDLAGGPDEQFF

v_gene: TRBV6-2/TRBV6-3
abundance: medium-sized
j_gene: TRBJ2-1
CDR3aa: CASSYPPDRVDEQFF

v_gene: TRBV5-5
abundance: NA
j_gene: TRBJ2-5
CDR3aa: CASSVGTLLQETQYF

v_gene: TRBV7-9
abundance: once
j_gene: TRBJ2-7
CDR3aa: CASTLQSSGEQYF